The clone carrying this T cell receptor beta chain has just a few counts. Starting from around 500 ng of total RNA, TCR libraries were made with linear amplification. TCRdb ran MiXCR on the reads and lists one entry per CDR3 protein. The data show roughly 200,000 distinct CDR3 sequences, with under 85% seen just once and approximately 2.5% held by the top ten. This specimen comes from a study of healthy donors' naive CD4 and CD8 T cells. Sequencing was done on a sample of naive CD4+ and CD8+ T cells sorted from blood, pooled from several donors. The receptor was derived from a pool of human donors in good health; the sample pools cells from several healthy donors.

The CDR3 DNA reads TGTGCCAGTAGTATCGACAGCACTAACTATGGCTACACCTTC. Translated, it gives CASSIDSTNYGYTF. The V call is TRBV19, the J call TRBJ1-2, with D possibly being TRBD1 (5 bases). V shed 3 bases and J shed 0 bases, with 8 bases lying between them. In germline, CDR1 is LNHDA, CDR2 SQIVND (reference sequence). The CDR3 totals 14 residues.